This TCR beta chain was recorded in a study of T-cell reconstitution after alpha-beta-depleted transplantation in children. Findings and limits, study-wide: In some patients, recipient T cells and intrathymic progenitors surviving conditioning explained high day-60 diversity. Expanded clones from the graft, numbering several hundred, reportedly supplied alpha-beta T cells about two months after transplant. Newly generated T cells supplied most T-cell counts and diversity one year post-transplant.

Trimming shortened V by 0 bases and J by 5 bases, and 11 bases separated the two germline ends. This CDR3 is built from 14 residues. Germline lookup yields CDR1 SGHRS and CDR2 YFSETQ. Construction of the TCRbeta library involved unique molecular identifiers. In TCRdb, the PCR reads were re-called with MiXCR into one record per CDR3 protein. The sample records 300,000 to 400,000 distinct CDR3 sequences, around 25% being singletons. As concerns this clonotype: Antigen specificity is unknown.

Specimen: PBMCs, mostly from graft donor cells, collected 180 days after TCRalphabeta/CD19-depleted stem cell transplant. This clonotype was obtained from a male patient younger than 18 who had a stem cell transplant for acute lymphoblastic leukemia, so the T cells may come from the graft donor. V and J are TRBV5-1 and TRBJ2-5, with no clear D. CDR3 sequence: CASSLVPTWETQYF. The DNA for the CDR3 is TGCGCCAGCAGCTTGGTCCCCACTTGGGAGACCCAGTACTTC.